A selection of T cell receptor beta chains follows, all from one sample in a study of Tregs in tolerant kidney transplant recipients. The assay was immunoSEQ multiplex PCR, and TCRdb's table has in-frame clones only and misses some. The sample lists some 110,000 clones, around 91% seen once, with over 0.5% in the top ten. The material sequenced was CD4+ T cells from blood. These receptors all come from a human donor in good health. Each CDR3 is given with its conserved first and last residue. Fields, in order: V gene, D gene, J gene, clone size, CDR3 DNA, CDR3 protein. A D gene is named only where the DNA matches it firmly. Where a row states a size, it is once, few, many or the class of an expanded clone; other rows omit it.

TRBV5-1	TRBD1	TRBJ1-6	few	TGCGCCAGCAGCGACTTGGGGACAGCCAATTCACCCCTCCACTTT	CASSDLGTANSPLHF
TRBV19	-	TRBJ2-1	once	TGTGCCAGTAGTATTCAACGGTTAAACAATGAGCAGTTCTTC	CASSIQRLNNEQFF
TRBV6-1	-	TRBJ2-7	-	TGTGCCAGCAGTGAACAGTTCTACGAGCAGTACTTC	CASSEQFYEQYF
TRBV30	-	TRBJ2-7	-	TGTGCCTGGAGCGCCGACTCCCCCTACGAGCAGTACTTC	CAWSADSPYEQYF
TRBV19	-	TRBJ2-3	-	TGTGCCAGTAGTATATTGGGGGGGCGCACAGATACGCAGTATTTT	CASSILGGRTDTQYF
TRBV7-2	-	TRBJ1-5	-	TGTGCCAGCAGTCATACAGCTCAGCCCCAGCATTTT	CASSHTAQPQHF
TRBV7-6	TRBD1	TRBJ1-2	once	TGTGCCAGCAGTAGAGGACAGGGGGGATATGGCTACACCTTC	CASSRGQGGYGYTF
TRBV18	TRBD1	TRBJ2-1	-	TGTGCCAGCTCCCCTGACAGGGGGCGACTGGACAATGAGCAGTTCTTC	CASSPDRGRLDNEQFF
TRBV18	TRBD1	TRBJ1-2	-	TGTGCCAGCTCACCCGACAGGGACCCCTATGGCTACACCTTC	CASSPDRDPYGYTF
TRBV5-1	TRBD2	TRBJ2-1	-	TGCGCCAGCAGCTTGGATTTAGCGGGGGGGAACAATGAGCAGTTCTTC	CASSLDLAGGNNEQFF
TRBV28	TRBD2	TRBJ2-7	-	TGTGCCAGCAGTTTGCCCGGACTAGCGGGGGGTTGGGAGCAGTACTTC	CASSLPGLAGGWEQYF
TRBV6-5	-	TRBJ2-2	-	TGTGCCAGCAGTTATTCCAGGTTGGCCGGGGAGCTGTTTTTT	CASSYSRLAGELFF
TRBV19	-	TRBJ2-1	-	TGTGCCAGTAGTATCCTGAATGAGCAGTTCTTC	CASSILNEQFF
TRBV6-1	TRBD2	TRBJ2-5	-	TGTGCCAGCAGTGAATGGACTAGCGGGAGAGAGACCCAGTACTTC	CASSEWTSGRETQYF
TRBV5-4	TRBD1	TRBJ1-1	-	TGTGCCAGCAGCTTGGTTGTCAGGGGGAGGGCTGAAGCTTTCTTT	CASSLVVRGRAEAFF
TRBV30	-	TRBJ2-7	-	TGTGCCTGGAGCCAGTGGGGCTACGAGCAGTACTTC	CAWSQWGYEQYF
TRBV4-1	TRBD1	TRBJ1-3	-	TGCGCCAGCAGCCAAGTCAGGGGGACTGGAAACACCATATATTTT	CASSQVRGTGNTIYF
TRBV5-1	TRBD1	TRBJ1-1	few	TGCGCCAGCAGCCCTCAGGGGGTGGCTGAAGCTTTCTTT	CASSPQGVAEAFF